A selection of T cell receptor beta chains follows, all from one sample in a study of human thymus T cells. The assay was immunoSEQ multiplex PCR, and TCRdb's table has in-frame clones only and misses some. The data hold 55,000 to 85,000 clones, with 85% to 95% observed a single time. Sample: thymus tissue. Receptor source: a girl younger than two with a congenital heart defect but otherwise immunologically healthy. CDR3s include the opening cysteine and the closing phenylalanine or tryptophan. The D gene is left open where the match is weak. Clone size is not always given. Where it is, it says once, few, many or a class for expanded clones.

-,TRBJ1-5,-,TRBV18,TGTGCCAGCTCACCGACGGGACCTCGGGCGGGTCAGCCCCAGCATTTT,CASSPTGPRAGQPQHF
-,TRBJ2-2,-,TRBV14,TGTGCCAGCAGCCAAGTCCAAGGGCACCTGGAGAACACCGGGGAGCTGTTTTTT,CASSQVQGHLENTGELFF
TRBD2,TRBJ2-7,once,TRBV29-1,TGCAGCGTGAAAGAACCCGGGCGGGAGGGATACGAGCAGTACTTC,CSVKEPGREGYEQYF
-,TRBJ2-3,-,TRBV18,TGTGCCAGCTCACCCAGAGATACGCAGTATTTT,CASSPRDTQYF
-,TRBJ2-6,-,TRBV9,TGTGCCAGCAGCGTGGGTGCTATCCCCATCTCTGGGGCCAACGTCCTGACTTTC,CASSVGAIPISGANVLTF
TRBD2,TRBJ2-2,once,TRBV7-2,TGTGCCAGCAGCTCGTACGGGACTAGCGGGACCGGGGAGCTGTTTTTT,CASSSYGTSGTGELFF
TRBD2,TRBJ2-3,-,TRBV11-2,TGTGCCAGCAGCGTTAGGACTAGCGGGAACCCAGATACGCAGTATTTT,CASSVRTSGNPDTQYF
-,TRBJ2-7,-,TRBV27,TGTGCCAGCAGTCCGAGGGACACCTACACCTACGAGCAGTACTTC,CASSPRDTYTYEQYF
-,TRBJ2-7,-,TRBV6-5,TGTGCCAGCAGTTCTCCCGGGCGGGGATACTACGAGCAGTACTTC,CASSSPGRGYYEQYF
TRBD1,TRBJ1-4,-,TRBV15,TGTGCCACCAGCAGAAAACCAGGGGGCGGCGAAAAACTGTTTTTT,CATSRKPGGGEKLFF
TRBD1,TRBJ2-1,-,TRBV19,TGTGCCAGGGCGCCGTCACAAACGCCACAGGGGGACAATGAGCAGTTCTTC,CARAPSQTPQGDNEQFF
-,TRBJ1-5,-,TRBV10-3,TGTGCCATCCTGCTGGGATATAATCAGCCCCAGCATTTT,CAILLGYNQPQHF
TRBD2,TRBJ2-3,-,TRBV7-9,TGTGCCAGCAGTTTTACCGGGACTAGCAGAAGCACAGATACGCAGTATTTT,CASSFTGTSRSTDTQYF
-,TRBJ2-1,-,TRBV12-2,TGTGCAAGTCGTTGGGGCAGCGATGAGCAGTTCTTC,CASRWGSDEQFF
-,TRBJ1-2,-,TRBV30,TGTGCCTGGAGCGAAAACACCCCGACAGGCGCCTATGGCTACACCTTC,CAWSENTPTGAYGYTF
-,TRBJ1-4,-,TRBV6-5,TGTGCCAGCGCCCCAGAAGAGGGGAGGGAAAAACTGTTTTTT,CASAPEEGREKLFF
TRBD2,TRBJ2-7,-,TRBV9,TGTGCCAGCAGCTCCCGACTAGCGGGAGGGCTCTACGAGCAGTACTTC,CASSSRLAGGLYEQYF
-,TRBJ2-1,-,TRBV25-1,TGTGCCAGCAGGAATTATAATGGGACATGTGGATTGGATGAGCAGTTCTTC,CASRNYNGTCGLDEQFF
-,TRBJ1-1,-,TRBV4-1,TGCGCCAGCAGCCAAGGGCAGCTCTACACTGAAGCTTTCTTT,CASSQGQLYTEAFF
TRBD1,TRBJ2-7,-,TRBV5-5,TGTGCCAGCAGCTTGGACAGGGGAGCGTACGAGCAGTACTTC,CASSLDRGAYEQYF
-,TRBJ2-4,-,TRBV7-6,TGTGCCAGCAGCTTAGAATCCAGGGAGGTGGCCAAAAACATTCAGTACTTC,CASSLESREVAKNIQYF
-,TRBJ2-7,-,TRBV5-4,TGTGCCAGCAGTCACGAACGACAGGAAACAGAGCAGTACTTC,CASSHERQETEQYF
TRBD2,TRBJ2-1,-,TRBV4-2,TGTGCCAGCAGGAGAGCGGGAGGGCCTGACAATGAGCAGTTCTTC,CASRRAGGPDNEQFF
TRBD2,TRBJ2-6,-,TRBV28,TGTGCCAGCAGTTTTTTCCTACTAGCGGGAGGCGTTTTTTCTGGGGCCAACGTCCTGACTTTC,CASSFFLLAGGVFSGANVLTF
-,TRBJ2-2,-,TRBV19,TGTGCCAACAGTTTAGACACTTTTACGAACACCGGGGAGCTGTTTTTT,CANSLDTFTNTGELFF
TRBD2,TRBJ2-1,-,TRBV28,TGTGCCAGCAGTTTATGCTGTTCGACTAGCGGGAGTTTGGAGAGCGGTGAGCAGTTCTTC,CASSLCCSTSGSLESGEQFF
TRBD2,TRBJ2-1,-,TRBV5-8,TGTGCCAGCAGCGAAACTAGCGGGAGGGCCAGATCCTACAATGAGCAGTTCTTC,CASSETSGRARSYNEQFF
-,TRBJ2-4,-,TRBV7-2,TGTGCCAGCAGCTTATGCCCTCCCCCTGACAAATTAGCCAAAAACATTCAGTACTTC,CASSLCPPPDKLAKNIQYF